The present entry profiles one T cell receptor beta chain with its context. The antigen is undetermined. Original methodology: ImmunoSEQ output held junction-only sequences without quality scores, so filtering differed. The repertoire was sequenced with immunoSEQ multiplex PCR; TCRdb's copy has only in-frame clones and lacks some. From that table come the V and J calls and clone size; the DNA was used to work out D and trimming. This table has roughly 2.4 million clones, almost 96% appearing once. CDR3 size: 13 residues. With 3 bases removed from V and 6 bases from J, the gap between germline ends came to 14 bases. In germline, CDR1 is SQVTM, CDR2 ANQGSEA. The study drew its donors from healthy HIV-negative adults without recent acute infections or vaccinations. The data derive from a study of shared clonotypes between healthy human individuals. Study findings and constraints: Compared with memory subsets, naive subsets generally had larger estimated richness.

This sequence joins TRBV29-1 and TRBJ1-2; unclear D gene. Sequenced: naive CD4+ T cells sorted from blood. Subset specified: CD45RA+ positively selected. This TCR was sampled from a man aged 18 to 29 in good health. The CDR3 is CSVDPGGKDGYTF. DNA of the CDR3: TGCAGCGTTGACCCGGGAGGGAAGGATGGCTACACCTTC.